This record looks at one TCR beta chain sequence and its context. V was clipped by 0 bases and J by 4 bases; unmatched bases: 1. Germline V gene data show CDR1 as SGHRS and CDR2 as YFSETQ. CDR3 size: 15 residues. This entry is derived from a study of blood T cell repertoires in COVID-19. Study at large: Material from acute and convalescent COVID-19 was sourced from the United States, Italy and Spain. T cells, B-cell-depleted T cells, or PBMCs provided the cDNA or gDNA that served as material.

In the authors' methods: Amplification from reference gene primers served as the basis for estimated nucleated cell counts. Assay used: immunoSEQ multiplex PCR; TCRdb lists only in-frame clones, some missing. That table gives V, J and clone size, and the DNA gave D and trimming. The sample shows some 170,000 clones, approximately 95% of them seen only once. The clonotype originates from an older woman with COVID-19, enrolled during active disease. The sequencing input was peripheral blood. The V gene is TRBV5-1, the J gene TRBJ2-1, with 10 bases fitting TRBD2. The CDR3 loop reads CASSLGTSGYNEQFF. The CDR3 DNA sequence: TGCGCCAGCAGCTTGGGGACTAGCGGTTACAATGAGCAGTTCTTC.